This TCR delta chain was captured by sequencing in a study of γδ T cells in repeated Plasmodium falciparum infection. TCRdb re-called clones from the multiplex PCR reads using CATT. Of over 90,000 delta-chain clones listed, 0.75% to 1% are singletons. Flow sorting of PBMC yielded separate Vgamma9/Vdelta2+ and Vdelta2-negative gammadelta T cell populations for bulk repertoire analysis. This clone occurred a few times. Given a far larger clone just one base away, this is likely a sequencing read error. This specimen includes other DNA sequences encoding the same CDR3. Looked up from germline, CDR1 is TSWWSYY and CDR2 is QGS. The CDR3 runs 18 residues.

Sequencing was done on a sample of gamma-delta T cells from blood. The chain combines TRDV1 with TRDJ1; 9 bases fit TRDD2. The J gene was not available in TCRdb and was assigned here by matching the DNA to germline segments. The receptor was derived from a pool of human donors (malaria-infected and uninfected, not separated). CDR3 sequence (DNA): TGTGCTCTTGGGGGGGGCCTTCCTACACATGAGCGGGCCGACAAACTCATCTTT. Its translation is CALGGGLPTHERADKLIF.